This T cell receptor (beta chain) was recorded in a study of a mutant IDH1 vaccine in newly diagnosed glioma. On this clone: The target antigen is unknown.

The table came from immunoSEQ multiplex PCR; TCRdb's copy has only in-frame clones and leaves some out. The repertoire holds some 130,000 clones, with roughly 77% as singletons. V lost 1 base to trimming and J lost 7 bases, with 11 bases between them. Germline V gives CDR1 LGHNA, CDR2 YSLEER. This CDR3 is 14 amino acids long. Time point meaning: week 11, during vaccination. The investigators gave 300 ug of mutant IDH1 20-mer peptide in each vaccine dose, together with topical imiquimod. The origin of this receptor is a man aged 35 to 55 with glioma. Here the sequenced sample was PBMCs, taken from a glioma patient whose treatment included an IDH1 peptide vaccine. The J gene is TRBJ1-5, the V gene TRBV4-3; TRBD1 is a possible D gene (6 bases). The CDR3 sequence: CASSQGTGQQPQHF. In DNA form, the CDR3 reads TGCGCCAGCAGCCAAGGAACAGGGCAACAGCCCCAGCATTTT.